This T cell receptor beta chain was captured by sequencing in a study of shared clonotypes between healthy human individuals. This CDR3 has 13 amino acids. Germline CDR1 reads MNHEY; CDR2 reads SMNVEV (reference sequence). After removal of 11 bases from V and 10 bases from J, the junction contained 16 bases not matched to a gene. Clones were read by immunoSEQ multiplex PCR, and TCRdb kept only the in-frame ones, dropping some. The sample shows about 660,000 clones, over 65% of them seen only once. The sample was memory CD4+ T cells sorted from blood. Subset in this sample: CD45RA-negative fraction. The V and J genes are TRBV27 and TRBJ1-2; 7 bases map to TRBD1. The sequence came from a woman aged 30 to 39 in good health. CDR3 nucleotide sequence: TGTGCCGTAACAGGGGCCAACACTCCTATCTACACCTTC. It codes for CAVTGANTPIYTF.